This T cell receptor beta chain was observed in a study of OX40 agonist ivuxolimab in advanced cancers. Regarding this clone: Antigen: not known.

Findings and limits, study-wide: Relative to CD4+, CD8+ T cells held more expanded clones on average. Partial responders dosed at 0.1-3.0 mg/kg displayed clonal expansion ranking among the lowest.

Profiling relied on immunoSEQ multiplex PCR, and the TCRdb table lists in-frame clones only, not all of them. Altogether 65,000 to 90,000 clones are present, under 95% being singletons, with the ten largest covering 8.4%. This specimen consisted of CD4+ or CD8+ T cells sorted from blood, obtained in a trial of the OX40 agonist ivuxolimab. The clonotype was recovered from an adult with an advanced solid tumor such as melanoma, head and neck, liver or kidney cancer.

CDR3 nucleotides: TGTGCCTGGTTGGGAGATACGCAGTATTTT. This gives the protein CAWLGDTQYF. V and J are TRBV5-4 and TRBJ2-3; D is unresolved. V was cut by 10 bases and J by 5 bases, with 8 bases left in between. The CDR3 is 10 amino acids. Germline V lookup: CDR1 SGHNT, CDR2 YYREEE (reference sequence).